What follows are 30 T cell receptor beta chains derived from one specimen sequenced in a study of T cells in Graves' hyperthyroidism and ophthalmopathy. Authors of the study amplified TCR beta CDR3 regions from RNA transcripts. HTBI primers drove first-round RT-PCR of the TCR CDR3. TCRdb fed the multiplex PCR reads into MiXCR, producing one record per CDR3 protein. The repertoire holds a few hundred thousand distinct CDR3 sequences, about 14% seen once, with around a fifth in the top ten. The source material was blood. All receptors derive from a woman in her 30s with Graves' ophthalmopathy.

In this sample, this clonotype turned up many times. A read error may produce the germline difference seen at one junction end. The gene calls are TRBV20-1 and TRBJ2-1; D gene ambiguous. CDR1 and CDR2 from the germline V gene are DFQATT and SNEGSKA (reference sequence). The CDR3 is 14 residues long. CDR3 amino acids: CRARSGRFDDEQFF. The CDR3 DNA follows: TGCAGGGCTAGGAGTGGCAGGTTCGATGATGAGCAGTTCTTC.

The chain joins TRBV20-1 to TRBJ2-1; tentative D call: TRBD1 (5 bases). V dropped 4 bases and J dropped 6 bases, with 10 bases sitting between them. The germline CDR1 and CDR2 sequences are DFQATT and SNEGSKA (reference sequence). CDR3 length: 12 amino acids. In nucleotides, the CDR3 is TGCAGTGCTACCCAGCAGGGCAATGAGCAGTTCTTC. This sequence encodes CSATQQGNEQFF.

The chain employs TRBV6-4 and TRBJ2-1; 11 bases are shared with TRBD2. The length of the CDR3 is 15 residues. Germline-derived CDR1 and CDR2 are MRHNA and SNTAGT. Trimming cost V 4 bases and J 2 bases; bases outside gene matches: 1. CDR3 residues: CASSGLAGTYNEQFF. The DNA for the CDR3 is TGTGCCAGCAGTGGACTAGCGGGGACCTACAATGAGCAGTTCTTC.

This clonotype was seen a few times. CDR3 nucleotide sequence: TGTGCCAGCAACTCTCGTGGGGGCCCCTTCACAGATACGCAGTATTTT. It encodes CASNSRGGPFTDTQYF. The chain uses TRBV7-2 and TRBJ2-3; tentatively, D is TRBD1 (6 bases). The V end was cut by 7 bases, the J end by 2 bases, with 19 bases between. The germline V gene has CDR1 SGHTA and CDR2 FQGNSA. This CDR3 is built from 16 residues.

This clonotype showed up many times. In nucleotides, the CDR3 is TGTGCCAGCAGACCCCAGACAGGTAATGCAGGACAGCCCCAGCATTTT. This sequence encodes CASRPQTGNAGQPQHF. The V gene is TRBV27, the J gene TRBJ1-5, with D possibly TRBD1 on 6 matching bases. Trimming took 6 bases from V and 7 from J, leaving 22 bases between them. The CDR3 has 16 amino acids. Germline values: CDR1 MNHEY, CDR2 SMNVEV (reference sequence).

This chain joins TRBV24-1 and TRBJ2-5; D unresolved. The CDR3 consists of 13 residues. The ends were cut back, 1 base at V and 5 bases at J, with 7 bases in the middle. CDR1 is KGHDR and CDR2 is SFDVKD in the germline V gene. The chain's CDR3 is CATSDLLTETQYF. The CDR3 DNA reads TGTGCCACCAGTGATTTATTGACGGAGACCCAGTACTTC.

This clonotype has ten or more counts. The J gene is TRBJ2-5, the V gene TRBV13; perhaps TRBD2 as D (6 bases). Trimming left V 6 bases short and J 5 bases short, with 16 bases between. Looked up from germline, CDR1 is PRHDT and CDR2 is FYEKMQ (reference sequence). The CDR3 sequence is 14 residues long. Here the CDR3 reads CASRTTRGPETQYF. In nucleotides, the CDR3 is TGTGCCAGCAGAACGACGCGGGGCCCGGAGACCCAGTACTTC.

This clonotype was counted ten times or more. CDR3 in amino acids: CASSRGQGSYGYTF. In DNA form, the CDR3 reads TGTGCCAGCAGCCGCGGACAGGGGAGTTATGGCTACACCTTC. The rearrangement links TRBV7-9 to TRBJ1-2; TRBD1 agrees at 9 bases. Losses at the gene ends were 5 bases for V and 5 bases for J; bases not matched to a gene: 6. The CDR3 has 14 amino acids. Germline CDR1 is SEHNR and CDR2 is FQNEAQ (reference sequence).

This clonotype was seen ten or more times. This chain uses TRBV7-9 with TRBJ2-2; D ambiguous. In germline, CDR1 is SEHNR, CDR2 FQNEAQ (reference sequence). With 2 bases removed from V and 3 bases from J, the gap between germline ends came to 10 bases. This CDR3 is built from 15 residues. CDR3 residues: CASSLLPGYTGELFF. CDR3 in DNA: TGTGCCAGCAGCTTATTACCAGGCTACACCGGGGAGCTGTTTTTT.

This clonotype occurred many times. The chain has TRBV5-1 and TRBJ1-3; D is undetermined. The CDR3 has 12 amino acids. Trimming took off 6 bases at V and 2 bases at J, with 6 bases between the two ends. Per germline, CDR1 SGHRS and CDR2 YFSETQ. The chain's CDR3 is CASTLPGNTIYF. CDR3 nucleotide sequence: TGCGCCAGCACCTTACCTGGAAACACCATATATTTT.

The rearrangement uses TRBV5-6 and TRBJ1-5; TRBD1 agrees at 8 bases. This CDR3 comprises 16 residues. The germline CDR1 and CDR2 sequences are SGHDT and YYEEEE. The V and J ends lost 4 bases and 5 bases, in that order; junction bases with no gene match: 11. CDR3 DNA: TGTGCCAGCAGCAGCCCGGGACAGGAAGTGGATCAGCCCCAGCATTTT. Translated, it gives CASSSPGQEVDQPQHF.

V and J are TRBV2 and TRBJ2-7, with 13 bases that match TRBD2. Germline V gene lookup returns CDR1 SNHLY and CDR2 FYNNEI. V dropped 7 bases and J dropped 6; count of bases not matched to a gene: 3. CDR3 length: 13 amino acids. The CDR3 coding sequence is TGTGCCAGCACTGGGACTAGCGGGGCCGAGCAGTACTTC. Encoded protein: CASTGTSGAEQYF.

This clonotype has at least ten counts. This chain links TRBV2 with TRBJ2-7, with 7 positions matching TRBD2. Germline trimming cut 10 bases from V and 0 bases from J; bases unmatched to any gene: 6. Germline-derived CDR1 and CDR2 are SNHLY and FYNNEI. The CDR3 is 13 residues long. DNA for the CDR3: TGTGCCACTCTTGGGAGGGGCTCCTACGAGCAGTACTTC. This gives the protein CATLGRGSYEQYF.

This clonotype was counted ten times or more. The chain uses TRBV9 and TRBJ2-4, with 8 bases that match TRBD1. Germline CDR1 is SGDLS and CDR2 is YYNGEE. V trimming: 4 bases; J trimming: 8 bases; junction bases outside the gene matches: 8. This CDR3 is built from 14 residues. CDR3 residues: CASSRAGGLDIQYF. CDR3 nucleotide sequence: TGTGCCAGCAGCCGGGCAGGGGGCCTTGACATTCAGTACTTC.

This clonotype was seen ten or more times. This chain connects TRBV12-3 or TRBV12-4 to TRBJ1-6; D ambiguous. There are 16 residues in the CDR3. V lost 6 bases and J lost 8, with 20 bases in between. CDR3 amino acids: CASRAPGGSGHSPLHF. The CDR3, as DNA: TGTGCCAGCAGGGCCCCCGGTGGGTCAGGTCATTCACCCCTCCACTTT.

Concerning this clonotype itself: A much more abundant neighbour one base away suggests this may be a read error. The chain has TRBV7-2 and TRBJ2-6; either TRBD1 or TRBD2 may supply D (5 bases each). CDR3 size: 19 residues. The germline V gene encodes CDR1 SGHTA and CDR2 FQGNSA. Trimming removed 5 bases from V and 2 bases from J, with 22 bases in between. The CDR3 bases are TGTGCCAGCAGCCCAGTGGGGCCGAAGCAGAGGGCTGGGGCCAACGTCCTGACTTTC. Encoded protein: CASSPVGPKQRAGANVLTF.

Note on this clonotype: At one end, the junction sequence differs from germline, possibly due to a read error. The genes are TRBV2 and TRBJ1-2, with D uncertain. This CDR3 is 14 amino acids long. In germline, CDR1 is SNHLY, CDR2 FYNNEI. The CDR3 region has the DNA TGTGCCAGCACTGACGGTGGTTTTAACTATGACTACACCTTC. This sequence encodes CASTDGGFNYDYTF.

This clonotype was recorded at least ten times. This chain connects TRBV20-1 to TRBJ2-5; D is possibly TRBD1 (5 bases). Trimming stripped 3 bases from V and 4 bases from J, with 12 bases between. The CDR3 loop spans 13 amino acids. The V gene's germline CDR1 is DFQATT and CDR2 SNEGSKA (reference sequence). The CDR3 protein is CSARGQPLETQYF. As DNA, the CDR3 is TGCAGTGCTAGGGGGCAGCCATTAGAGACCCAGTACTTC.

The chain carries TRBV9 and TRBJ2-4, with 10 bases matching TRBD2. The CDR3 has 19 residues. Germline V gene lookup returns CDR1 SGDLS and CDR2 YYNGEE. Trimming took 2 bases from V and 1 from J; bases not matched to a gene: 12. The CDR3 spells CASSVGASGGLGAKNIQYF. CDR3 nucleotides: TGTGCCAGCAGCGTTGGGGCTAGCGGGGGCCTTGGGGCCAAAAACATTCAGTACTTC.

This clonotype was counted at least ten times. The chain employs TRBV20-1 and TRBJ1-1; 7 bases are a match to TRBD1. The CDR3 has 12 amino acids. V shed 2 bases and J 6 bases; nucleotides not matched to a gene: 3. CDR1 DFQATT and CDR2 SNEGSKA come from the germline V gene (reference sequence). CDR3 in amino acids: CSARNRGSEAFF. CDR3 nucleotides: TGCAGTGCTAGAAACAGGGGATCTGAAGCTTTCTTT.

This clonotype was seen ten or more times. The V call is TRBV6-1, the J call TRBJ2-1; D might be TRBD1 or TRBD2, each matching 5 bases. Germline CDR1 MNHNS, CDR2 SASEGT. Between the trimmed V and J ends, which lost 8 bases and 6 bases, there was a span of 11 bases. This CDR3 region has 12 residues. CDR3 nucleotides: TGTGCCAGCCTCAGGGAGATCAATGAGCAGTTCTTC. Encoded protein: CASLREINEQFF.

This clonotype was counted ten times or more. The gene calls are TRBV11-2 and TRBJ2-7; D is possibly TRBD1 (6 bases). The CDR3 has 14 amino acids. V lost 3 bases and J lost 6, with 15 bases in between. Germline assignment: CDR1 SGHAT and CDR2 FQNNGV. This CDR3 is CASSFFQGPREQYF. DNA of the CDR3: TGTGCCAGCAGCTTTTTCCAGGGGCCCCGCGAGCAGTACTTC.

This clonotype was counted ten times or more. The genes are TRBV30 and TRBJ1-1; D is possibly TRBD1 (5 bases). Germline CDR1 reads GTSNPN; CDR2 reads SVGIG (reference sequence). V dropped 2 bases and J dropped 4 bases, with 8 bases sitting between them. This CDR3 comprises 12 residues. The CDR3 nucleotides are TGTGCCTGGAGTTCTGGGGGCACTGAAGCTTTCTTT. Its protein is CAWSSGGTEAFF. Together with reference TRBV30 and TRBJ1-1, the CDR3 gives the full variable domain: SQTIHQWPATLVQPVGSPLSLECTVEGTSNPNLYWYRQAAGRGLQLLFYSVGIGQISSEVPQNLSASRPQDRQFILSSKKLLLSDSGFYLCAWSSGGTEAFFGQGTRLTVV.

In its sample, this clonotype was seen many times. The chain couples TRBV28 to TRBJ2-7, with D maybe TRBD2 (5 bases). The CDR3 has 15 amino acids. The V end was cut by 1 base, the J end by 4 bases, with 14 bases between. Germline assignment: CDR1 MDHEN and CDR2 SYDVKM. The CDR3 reads CASSLYRLAGYEQYF. In nucleotides, the CDR3 is TGTGCCAGCAGTTTATATCGGCTAGCTGGGTACGAGCAGTACTTC.

The gene calls are TRBV20-1 and TRBJ1-2; D is undetermined. The CDR3 has 12 amino acids. Germline loops: CDR1 DFQATT, CDR2 SNEGSKA (reference sequence). The V end lost 0 bases, the J end lost 7 bases, and 9 bases lay between the germline ends. This CDR3 is CSAREIEFGYTF. In DNA form, the CDR3 reads TGCAGTGCTAGAGAAATCGAGTTTGGCTACACCTTC.

This clonotype was counted many times. This sequence joins TRBV7-9 and TRBJ1-1; D is unresolved. This CDR3 contains 11 residues. Trimming removed 4 bases from V and 7 bases from J, with 7 bases in between. Germline V CDR1 and CDR2: SEHNR, FQNEAQ (reference sequence). CDR3 nucleotides: TGTGCCAGCAGCTCCTATCTTGAAGCTTTCTTT. This sequence encodes CASSSYLEAFF.

This clonotype was counted many times. The V call is TRBV20-1, the J call TRBJ2-1; a possible D gene is TRBD2 (5 bases). CDR3 size: 17 residues. Germline lookup yields CDR1 DFQATT and CDR2 SNEGSKA (reference sequence). V was trimmed by 4 bases and J by 3 bases, leaving 22 bases between them. This CDR3 reads CSATRHGAGGYYNEQFF. In DNA form, the CDR3 reads TGCAGTGCTACCCGACACGGAGCTGGCGGGTACTACAATGAGCAGTTCTTC.

This clonotype has at least ten counts. The genes are TRBV5-1 and TRBJ1-1, with 9 bases that match TRBD1. Trimming took 1 base from V and 4 from J; bases not matched to a gene: 8. There are 16 residues in the CDR3. Germline loops: CDR1 SGHRS, CDR2 YFSETQ. CDR3 sequence: CASSLRIGQGSTEAFF. As DNA, the CDR3 is TGCGCCAGCAGCTTGCGAATAGGACAGGGGAGCACTGAAGCTTTCTTT.

This clonotype was counted at least ten times. A read error may produce the germline difference seen at one junction end. The rearrangement links TRBV7-7 to TRBJ2-2; D gene unclear. The germline gives CDR1 SSHAT, CDR2 FNYEAQ (reference sequence). The CDR3 sequence is 14 residues long. CDR3 loop: CASSLSGNTGELFF. The CDR3 DNA reads as TGTGCTAGCAGCTTATCGGGGAACACCGGGGAGCTGTTTTTT.

The sample holds many counts of this clonotype. The J gene is TRBJ1-2, the V gene TRBV24-1; 7 bases are a match to TRBD1. This CDR3 is 15 amino acids long. Germline CDR1 KGHDR, CDR2 SFDVKD. Trimming removed 0 bases from V and 2 bases from J; junction bases left unmatched: 2. For the CDR3, the DNA is TGTGCCACCAGTGATTTGGGACAGGAGAACTATGGCTACACCTTC. Encoded protein: CATSDLGQENYGYTF.